The next 31 T cell receptor beta chains were all read from a single sample in a study of T cell repertoires in cytomegalovirus infection. These TCRs' antigens remain unknown. TCRdb analysed the reads with MiXCR anew, one entry per CDR3 protein. The sample includes about 920,000 distinct CDR3 sequences, around a third of them seen just once. Sequencing was performed on cultured CD8+ T cells from PBMCs, taken from culture after CMV antigen stimulation. The source of these receptors is a human donor in good health (CMV status not recorded). Some clones in this sample may be carry-over from other donors' samples.

CDR3 bases: TGTGCCAGCAGTCCGACAGGTATTGAGCAGTTCTTC. Protein sequence: CASSPTGIEQFF. V usage is TRBV12-3 or TRBV12-4 and J usage is TRBJ2-1; tentative D call: TRBD1 (6 bases). Trimming removed 5 bases from V and 9 bases from J, with 11 bases in between. The CDR3 has 12 residues.

With respect to this clonotype: One end of the junction does not line up with germline, which may come from a read error. The chain recombines TRBV7-8 with TRBJ2-1, with 10 positions matching TRBD1. CDR1 and CDR2 from the germline V gene are SGHVS and FQNEAQ. CDR3 length: 15 amino acids. For the CDR3, the DNA is TGTGCCTGCAGCTTAGGGACAGGGGCTTTAAATGAGCAGTTCTTC. It translates to CACSLGTGALNEQFF.

This clonotype occurred many times. This chain connects TRBV7-9 to TRBJ2-1, with 9 positions matching TRBD1. The CDR3 has 15 residues. The V segment lost 8 bases and the J segment 3 bases; nucleotides outside the gene matches: 8. CDR1 is SEHNR, CDR2 FQNEAQ, per germline (reference sequence). DNA for the CDR3: TGTGCCAGCGCCACAGGGGGCTTATTCTACAATGAGCAGTTCTTC. Protein: CASATGGLFYNEQFF.

This chain joins TRBV4-3 and TRBJ1-5, with TRBD1 matching over 12 bases. The trim removed 3 bases at V and 7 bases at J, leaving 4 bases unmatched. Germline V gene data show CDR1 as LGHNA and CDR2 as YSLEER. The CDR3 runs 15 residues. CDR3 sequence reads: CASSQGTGGPQPQHF. The CDR3 bases are TGCGCCAGCAGCCAGGGGACAGGGGGCCCCCAGCCCCAGCATTTT.

This clonotype was counted a few times. This chain connects TRBV7-6 to TRBJ1-2; 7 bases fit TRBD1. The V gene end was trimmed by 1 base and the J gene end by 4 bases; junction bases not matched to a gene: 6. Germline V gives CDR1 SGHVS, CDR2 FNYEAQ. There are 15 residues in the CDR3. The CDR3 spells CASSLGGTASYGYTF. CDR3 in DNA: TGTGCCAGCAGCTTAGGTGGGACAGCGAGCTATGGCTACACCTTC.

The chain combines TRBV27 with TRBJ1-1, with a tentative D call TRBD1 (6 bases). Germline CDR1 and CDR2: MNHEY and SMNVEV (reference sequence). The length of the CDR3 is 14 residues. Trimming cost V 5 bases and J 5 bases, with 15 bases left between them. The CDR3 region is CASSTRTEITEAFF. CDR3 in DNA: TGTGCCAGCAGTACCCGGACAGAGATAACTGAAGCTTTCTTT.

This CDR3 reads CASSHPGTGGPNEQFF. The CDR3 DNA is TGCGCCAGCAGCCATCCCGGGACAGGGGGCCCCAATGAGCAGTTCTTC. The chain couples TRBV4-1 to TRBJ2-1; 12 nucleotides agree with TRBD1. Germline assignment: CDR1 MGHRA and CDR2 YSYEKL. After removal of 3 bases from V and 6 bases from J, the junction contained 6 bases not matched to a gene. The CDR3 length is 16 residues.

The chain has TRBV5-1 and TRBJ2-2; weak D call: TRBD2 (6 bases). Germline assignment: CDR1 SGHRS and CDR2 YFSETQ. V lost 6 bases, J lost 3 bases, and 12 bases lay in between. The CDR3 consists of 14 residues. CDR3 nucleotides: TGCGCCAGCACCCCGGAGGGTGACACCGGGGAGCTGTTTTTT. Its translation is CASTPEGDTGELFF.

V and J are TRBV24-1 and TRBJ2-3; possibly TRBD1 for D (5 bases). Germline lookup yields CDR1 KGHDR and CDR2 SFDVKD. The CDR3 contains 13 residues. The germline V and J ends were trimmed by 4 bases and 9 bases, with 13 bases remaining between them. The CDR3 spells CATSDTDSFTQYF. In DNA form, the CDR3 reads TGTGCCACCAGTGACACCGACAGCTTCACGCAGTATTTT.

The table lists this clonotype with a few counts. The chain has TRBV6-6 and TRBJ2-3; possibly TRBD2 for D (5 bases). The CDR3 covers 16 residues. Trimming pared 0 bases from V and 2 bases from J, leaving 12 bases between. Germline V CDR1 and CDR2: MNHNY, SVGAGI (reference sequence). CDR3 protein: CASSYSLTGSTDTQYF. The DNA for the CDR3 is TGTGCCAGCAGTTACTCGTTGACGGGGTCCACAGATACGCAGTATTTT.

This clonotype has a handful of counts. The chain has TRBV7-3 and TRBJ2-2, with D possibly being TRBD1 (5 bases). V was pared by 1 base and J by 3 bases, with 12 bases between. The germline gives CDR1 SGHTA, CDR2 FQGTGA. The CDR3 totals 16 residues. The chain's CDR3 is CASSLKGFIDTGELFF. The CDR3 bases are TGTGCCAGCAGCTTAAAGGGGTTTATCGACACCGGGGAGCTGTTTTTT.

This clonotype has a count of ten or more. The genes are TRBV6-1 and TRBJ1-1; tentatively, D is TRBD1 (5 bases). V lost 5 bases to trimming and J lost 3 bases, with 19 bases between them. CDR3 size: 16 residues. CDR1 is MNHNS, CDR2 SASEGT, per germline. The CDR3 reads CASSSYAGRLDTEAFF. CDR3 sequence (DNA): TGTGCCAGCAGTTCCTACGCAGGGAGGCTGGACACTGAAGCTTTCTTT.

At least ten counts were recorded for this clonotype. The chain carries TRBV12-3 or TRBV12-4 and TRBJ2-3; D uncertain. This CDR3 contains 15 residues. Deletions cut 6 bases from V and 2 bases from J, with 15 bases between. CDR3 coding DNA: TGTGCCAGCAGCCCTCCTGGAGTGCCCACAGATACGCAGTATTTT. The encoded protein is CASSPPGVPTDTQYF.

This clonotype has only a few counts. The germline gene is not matched at one end of the junction; a read error may be the cause. The chain combines TRBV6-5 with TRBJ2-3; 7 nucleotides line up with TRBD2. Germline V lookup: CDR1 MNHEY, CDR2 SVGAGI. The length of the CDR3 is 15 residues. CDR3 amino acids: CASNTRLARTDAQYF. The CDR3 DNA reads as TGTGCCAGCAATACAAGACTAGCCCGCACAGATGCGCAGTATTTT.

This chain uses TRBV20-1 with TRBJ1-5; D uncertain. The CDR3 consists of 16 residues. Between the trimmed V and J ends, which lost 0 bases and 4 bases, there was a span of 16 bases. Germline V gives CDR1 DFQATT, CDR2 SNEGSKA (reference sequence). In DNA, the CDR3 is TGCAGTGCTAGAGATCTGGGATGGGATCTTAATCAGCCCCAGCATTTT. This translates into CSARDLGWDLNQPQHF.

The V and J genes are TRBV14 and TRBJ2-7, with 8 bases lining up with TRBD1. CDR3 length: 15 residues. Unmatched junction bases numbered 4, after V lost 0 bases and J lost 3 bases. Germline V CDR1 and CDR2: SGHDN, FVKESK. In nucleotides, the CDR3 is TGTGCCAGCAGCCAAGATCAGGGGGCGGTCTACGAGCAGTACGTC. Protein sequence: CASSQDQGAVYEQYV.

Turning to this clonotype: A read error is possible here, since a much larger clone lies one base away. J is TRBJ1-6 and V is TRBV7-2, with TRBD1 identical over 7 bases. The junction had 6 bases not matched to a gene; V was cut back by 5 bases and J by 5 bases. The germline V gene encodes CDR1 SGHTA and CDR2 FQGNSA. There are 15 residues in the CDR3. CDR3 in amino acids: CASSPRDSHNSPLHF. The CDR3 DNA sequence: TGTGCCAGCAGCCCGCGGGACAGCCATAATTCACCCCTCCACTTT.

This clonotype appeared a few times. The chain combines TRBV19 with TRBJ1-1, with 7 bases lining up with TRBD1. Per germline, CDR1 LNHDA and CDR2 SQIVND (reference sequence). The length of the CDR3 is 15 residues. J lost 0 bases, V lost 5 bases, and 6 bases had no gene match. CDR3 sequence reads: CASSLQGLMNTEAFF. DNA of the CDR3: TGTGCCAGTAGTTTACAGGGGCTCATGAACACTGAAGCTTTCTTT.

This clonotype showed up just a few times. V is TRBV24-1 and J is TRBJ2-7; D is undetermined. The germline gives CDR1 KGHDR, CDR2 SFDVKD. The ends were cut back, 0 bases at V and 3 bases at J, with 14 bases in the middle. The CDR3 contains 16 residues. CDR3 in amino acids: CATSDLSRTLYYEQYV. Here the CDR3 DNA reads TGTGCCACCAGTGATTTGTCAAGGACCCTCTACTACGAGCAGTACGTC.

This clonotype showed up just a few times. The chain carries TRBV4-1 and TRBJ2-1; D is ambiguous. In germline, CDR1 is MGHRA, CDR2 YSYEKL. The CDR3 length is 15 residues. With 2 bases removed from V and 0 bases from J, the gap between germline ends came to 8 bases. The CDR3 reads CASSQSQDSYNEQFF. The DNA for the CDR3 is TGCGCCAGCAGCCAAAGCCAGGACTCCTACAATGAGCAGTTCTTC.

On this clonotype itself: The conserved phenylalanine or tryptophan is not found at the CDR3 terminus, so this likely reflects a read error. This chain connects TRBV5-6 to TRBJ1-6, with 10 bases aligning to TRBD1. This CDR3 has 16 amino acids. With 0 bases clipped from V and 9 bases from J, the junction kept 6 bases outside the gene matches. Germline V gene lookup returns CDR1 SGHDT and CDR2 YYEEEE. CDR3 loop: CASSLGSGTGVSPLHL. The CDR3 nucleotides are TGTGCCAGCAGCTTGGGGTCCGGGACAGGGGTTTCACCCCTCCACTTA.

The CDR3 region has the DNA TGTGCCAGCAGCTTAGCCCCCTCCTACGAGCAGTACGTC. It specifies CASSLAPSYEQYV. The chain is built from TRBV5-4 and TRBJ2-7; the D is unclear. CDR3 length: 13 amino acids. V was cut by 2 bases and J by 0 bases, with 6 bases left in between. Germline lookup yields CDR1 SGHNT and CDR2 YYREEE (reference sequence).

The chain carries TRBV27 and TRBJ2-2; 8 positions agree with TRBD1. Germline lookup yields CDR1 MNHEY and CDR2 SMNVEV (reference sequence). V shed 5 bases and J 4 bases; nucleotides not matched to a gene: 6. This CDR3 is 15 amino acids long. The CDR3 loop reads CASSTGGQVTGELFF. The CDR3 bases are TGTGCCAGCAGTACAGGGGGGCAGGTCACCGGGGAGCTGTTTTTT.

This clonotype has a handful of counts. V gene TRBV6-2 or TRBV6-3 combines with J gene TRBJ2-5; no firm D call. In germline, CDR1 is MNHEY, CDR2 SVGEGT. The V and J ends lost 0 bases and 12 bases respectively, with 11 bases between them. This CDR3 region has 12 residues. The CDR3 loop reads CASSYSPALEYF. Here the CDR3 DNA reads TGTGCCAGCAGTTACTCGCCCGCGTTGGAGTACTTC.

This clonotype showed up just a few times. V gene TRBV6-5 combines with J gene TRBJ2-7; 11 bases align to TRBD2. Germline assignment: CDR1 MNHEY and CDR2 SVGAGI. The junction had 6 bases not matched to a gene; V was cut back by 0 bases and J by 2 bases. The CDR3 covers 17 residues. The CDR3 DNA sequence: TGTGCCAGCAGTTACTCCCTAGCGGGGGGTACCGCCTACGAGCAGTACGTC. The encoded protein is CASSYSLAGGTAYEQYV.

The table lists this clonotype with a count of one. The chain carries TRBV20-1 and TRBJ1-1; D might be TRBD1 (5 bases). CDR1 and CDR2 (germline): DFQATT, SNEGSKA (reference sequence). This CDR3 spans 15 amino acids. V shed 1 base and J shed 0 bases, with 12 bases lying between them. Written as DNA, the CDR3 is TGCAGTGCTAGAGGTTTAGACAGATTGAACACTGAAGCTTTCTTT. Amino acid sequence: CSARGLDRLNTEAFF.

The chain has TRBV9 and TRBJ1-3; 10 positions match TRBD1. CDR1 is SGDLS and CDR2 is YYNGEE in the germline V gene. The CDR3 is made up of 19 amino acids. V was pared by 2 bases and J by 3 bases, with 14 bases of the junction left unmatched. The CDR3 here is CASSVSRDRGLGDGNTIYF. In DNA form, the CDR3 reads TGTGCCAGCAGCGTCTCCCGGGACAGGGGACTTGGTGATGGAAACACCATATATTTT.

A word on this clonotype: A much larger clone is a single base away; this may be a read error. This rearrangement joins TRBV12-3 or TRBV12-4 to TRBJ1-1; 7 bases fit TRBD1. This CDR3 has 15 residues. Losses at the gene ends were 6 bases for V and 1 base for J; bases not matched to a gene: 8. The CDR3 sequence: CASSPPGQENTEAFF. The CDR3 DNA reads TGTGCCAGCAGCCCGCCCGGACAGGAGAACACTGAAGCTTTCTTT.

This CDR3 reads CATSRDNWLADDYEQYF. The CDR3 DNA sequence: TGTGCCACCAGCAGAGATAATTGGCTAGCGGATGACTACGAGCAGTACTTC. The genes are TRBV15 and TRBJ2-7, with TRBD2 identical over 7 bases. This CDR3 has 17 amino acids. With V trimmed by 0 bases and J by 3 bases, 11 bases remained unmatched. CDR1 LNHNV and CDR2 YYDKDF come from the germline V gene (reference sequence).

This clonotype was seen repeatedly, ten times or more. The CDR3 coding sequence is TGTGCCAGCAGCTTAGCGGGGGGGGCCGCAGAGACCCAGTACTTC. Protein: CASSLAGGAAETQYF. The chain has TRBV7-8 and TRBJ2-5, with a weak D call TRBD2 (7 bases). This CDR3 region has 15 residues. CDR1 is SGHVS and CDR2 is FQNEAQ in the germline V gene. V shed 0 bases and J shed 4 bases, with 12 bases lying between them.

This clonotype showed up just a few times. The chain couples TRBV7-2 to TRBJ1-1, with D tentatively TRBD1 (6 bases). The V end was cut by 3 bases, the J end by 0 bases, with 14 bases between. The CDR3 spans 16 residues. Germline V gene data show CDR1 as SGHTA and CDR2 as FQGNSA. The CDR3: CASSFWGAGVNTEAFF. CDR3 nucleotide sequence: TGTGCCAGCAGCTTTTGGGGGGCAGGGGTGAACACTGAAGCTTTCTTT.